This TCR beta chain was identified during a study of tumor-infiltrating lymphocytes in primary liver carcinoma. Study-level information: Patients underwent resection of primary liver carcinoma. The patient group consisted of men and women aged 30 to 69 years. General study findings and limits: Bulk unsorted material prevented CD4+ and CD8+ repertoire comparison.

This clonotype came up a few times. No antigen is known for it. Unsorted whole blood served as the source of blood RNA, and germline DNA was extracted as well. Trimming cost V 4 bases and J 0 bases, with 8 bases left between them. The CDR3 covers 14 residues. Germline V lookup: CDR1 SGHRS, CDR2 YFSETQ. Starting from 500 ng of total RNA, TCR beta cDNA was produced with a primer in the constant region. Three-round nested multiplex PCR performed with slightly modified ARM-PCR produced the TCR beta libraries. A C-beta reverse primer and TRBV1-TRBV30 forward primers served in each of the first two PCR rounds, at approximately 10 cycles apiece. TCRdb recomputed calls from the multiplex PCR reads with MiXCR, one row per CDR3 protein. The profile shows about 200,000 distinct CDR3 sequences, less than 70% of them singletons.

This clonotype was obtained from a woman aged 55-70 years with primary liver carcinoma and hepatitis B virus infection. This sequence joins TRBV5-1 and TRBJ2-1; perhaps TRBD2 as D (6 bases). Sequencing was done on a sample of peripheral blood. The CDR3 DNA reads TGCGCCAGCAGCGGCGGGGACTCCTACAATGAGCAGTTCTTC. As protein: CASSGGDSYNEQFF.